The present TCR beta chain was sequenced within a study of T-cell reconstitution after alpha-beta-depleted transplantation in children. Points from the study as a whole: T-cell numbers and diversity, one year after transplant, stemmed largely from T cells that were newly produced.

The V and J ends lost 0 bases and 5 bases respectively, with 13 bases between them. Germline-derived CDR1 and CDR2 are LGHNA and YSLEER. This CDR3 is 15 amino acids long. A TCRbeta library incorporating unique molecular identifiers was prepared. TCRdb recomputed calls from the PCR reads with MiXCR, one row per CDR3 protein. The table records 100,000 to 120,000 distinct CDR3 sequences, around 6.4% of them present only once. This clonotype occurred many times. The antigen is undetermined. This TCR was sampled from a male patient aged 2-10 years who had a stem cell transplant for acute lymphoblastic leukemia, so the T cells may come from the graft donor. The V gene is TRBV4-3, the J gene TRBJ1-2; tentatively, D is TRBD1 (5 bases). Specimen: PBMCs, mostly from graft donor cells, collected 360 days after TCRalphabeta/CD19-depleted stem cell transplant. DNA of the CDR3: TGCGCCAGCAGCCAAGAGGCAGGGCGTTCGTATGGCTACACCTTC. Protein: CASSQEAGRSYGYTF.